The 27 T cell receptor beta chains below all came from one sample that was sequenced in a study. TCRdb recomputed calls from the 5' RACE reads with MiXCR, one row per CDR3 protein. The data contain under 35,000 distinct CDR3 sequences, roughly 26% of them singletons. Sequencing input: naive CD4+ T cells sorted from a lymph node. Subset here: naive CD4+ T cells, CD4+CD45RA+CD25-. Receptors were obtained from a female donor with breast cancer.

The sample holds many counts of this clonotype. This sequence joins TRBV5-1 and TRBJ1-1; the D gene is possibly TRBD1 (5 bases). CDR1 and CDR2 from the germline V gene are SGHRS and YFSETQ. This CDR3 spans 14 amino acids. Trimming took 4 bases from V and 0 from J, leaving 10 bases between them. The CDR3 sequence is CASSGGTMNTEAFF. The CDR3 DNA reads TGCGCCAGCAGCGGTGGGACCATGAACACTGAAGCTTTCTTT. Together with reference TRBV5-1 and TRBJ1-1, the CDR3 gives the full variable domain: KAGVTQTPRYLIKTRGQQVTLSCSPISGHRSVSWYQQTPGQGLQFLFEYFSETQRNKGNFPGRFSGRQFSNSRSEMNVSTLELGDSALYLCASSGGTMNTEAFFGQGTRLTVV.

Points on this clonotype: This may be a read error, as it is one base from a much larger clone. The chain recombines TRBV4-2 with TRBJ1-5; TRBD1 matches at 7 bases. V dropped 0 bases and J dropped 3; count of bases not matched to a gene: 11. Germline CDR1 is LGHNA and CDR2 is YNFKEQ. The CDR3 consists of 18 residues. The CDR3: CASSQDQGGTGNNQPQHF. Written as DNA, the CDR3 is TGTGCCAGCAGCCAAGATCAAGGGGGCACCGGTAACAATCAGCCCCAGCATTTT.

The chain joins TRBV30 to TRBJ2-3; D ambiguous. The CDR3 is 13 residues long. CDR1 and CDR2 (germline): GTSNPN, SVGIG (reference sequence). The CDR3 spells CASTPDFTDTQYF. The DNA of the CDR3 is TGTGCGTCAACTCCAGATTTCACAGATACGCAGTATTTT.

This clonotype came up a few times. CDR3: CASSRDIRRPGTGGGEQYF. In DNA form, the CDR3 reads TGCGCCAGCAGCCGCGACATTCGTAGACCCGGGACAGGGGGAGGGGAGCAGTACTTC. The chain carries TRBV4-3 and TRBJ2-7, with 11 positions matching TRBD1. Trimming took 4 bases from V and 7 from J; bases not matched to a gene: 21. The length of the CDR3 is 19 residues. CDR1 and CDR2 (germline): LGHNA, YSLEER.

By proportion, this clonotype is medium-sized. This sequence joins TRBV4-1 and TRBJ1-4; 9 bases agree with TRBD1. This CDR3 is 18 amino acids long. The V and J ends lost 7 bases and 3 bases, in that order; junction bases with no gene match: 15. The germline V gene has CDR1 MGHRA and CDR2 YSYEKL. CDR3 amino acids: CASKLGGRTGAANEKLFF. CDR3 DNA: TGCGCCAGCAAGTTAGGGGGACGGACAGGGGCCGCTAATGAAAAACTGTTTTTT.

This clonotype occurred many times. CDR3: CASSGGQGRNSPLHF. The CDR3 DNA sequence: TGTGCCAGCAGCGGTGGACAGGGAAGGAATTCACCCCTCCACTTT. The chain combines TRBV5-4 with TRBJ1-6, with 8 bases aligning to TRBD1. CDR1 and CDR2 (germline): SGHNT, YYREEE (reference sequence). The J segment lost 7 bases and the V segment lost 4 bases, leaving 7 bases of the junction unmatched. The CDR3 contains 15 residues.

The chain combines TRBV28 with TRBJ2-1; 10 bases match TRBD2. CDR3 length: 15 amino acids. Germline assignment: CDR1 MDHEN and CDR2 SYDVKM. V shed 3 bases, J shed 5 bases, and the junction held 4 bases outside the gene matches. The CDR3 region has the DNA TGTGCCAGCAGTTTGCCAGCGGGAGGGAACAATGAGCAGTTCTTC. Translating gives CASSLPAGGNNEQFF. The variable domain in full, completed from reference TRBV28 and TRBJ2-1, reads DVKVTQSSRYLVKRTGEKVFLECVQDMDHENMFWYRQDPGLGLRLIYFSYDVKMKEKGDIPEGYSVSREKKERFSLILESASTNQTSMYLCASSLPAGGNNEQFFGPGTRLTVL.

About this clonotype itself: The junction departs from germline at one end; a sequencing error may be responsible. The genes are TRBV24-1 and TRBJ2-1, with 8 bases identical to TRBD2. CDR1 is KGHDR and CDR2 is SFDVKD in the germline V gene. CDR3 length: 14 amino acids. This CDR3 is CATSGAGVGNEELF. The DNA of the CDR3 is TGTGCCACCAGCGGAGCGGGAGTAGGGAATGAGGAGCTCTTC.

This clonotype was seen only a few times. The germline gene is not matched at one end of the junction; a read error may be the cause. The chain is built from TRBV5-1 and TRBJ1-6; perhaps TRBD1 as D (6 bases). The CDR3 is 16 amino acids. Germline-derived CDR1 and CDR2 are SGHRS and YFSETQ. As DNA, the CDR3 is TGCGCAAGCAAAGGGACGGACAGCTCCTATAATTCACCCCTCCACTTT. Protein: CASKGTDSSYNSPLHF.

The chain links TRBV10-3 to TRBJ2-4; weak D call: TRBD1 (6 bases). V was cut by 3 bases and J by 1 base, with 13 bases left in between. CDR3 size: 16 residues. Germline V gene sequence: CDR1 ENHRY, CDR2 SYGVKD. The CDR3 nucleotides are TGTGCCATCAGTGAAGGGACCCAGGGGGCCAAAAACATTCAGTACTTC. It encodes CAISEGTQGAKNIQYF.

This clonotype turned up a few times. This chain joins TRBV15 and TRBJ2-7; D not certain. V lost 0 bases, J lost 3 bases, and 6 bases lay in between. The CDR3 runs 13 residues. Per the germline V gene, CDR1 is LNHNV and CDR2 is YYDKDF (reference sequence). The CDR3 DNA is TGTGCCACCAGCAGAGAACAGTTCTACGAGCAGTACTTC. It is translated as CATSREQFYEQYF. The entire variable domain, with the rest obtained from reference TRBV15 and TRBJ2-7, is as follows: DAMVIQNPRYQVTQFGKPVTLSCSQTLNHNVMYWYQQKSSQAPKLLFHYYDKDFNNEADTPDNFQSRRPNTSFCFLDIRSPGLGDTAMYLCATSREQFYEQYFGPGTRLTVT.

About this clonotype: The junction and the germline gene differ at one end; a read error may be behind it. V usage is TRBV20-1 and J usage is TRBJ1-1, with 10 bases fitting TRBD1. The germline V gene has CDR1 DFQATT and CDR2 SNEGSKA (reference sequence). The CDR3 is 14 residues long. CDR3 coding DNA: TGCAGTGCTCGCCGGGACAGGGGTGTGGCTGAAGCTTCCTTT. This gives the protein CSARRDRGVAEASF.

The V and J genes are TRBV4-3 and TRBJ2-5; D may be TRBD2 (5 bases). The CDR3 has 14 amino acids. Germline V gene lookup returns CDR1 LGHNA and CDR2 YSLEER. Trimming shortened V by 2 bases and J by 3 bases, and 10 bases separated the two germline ends. For the CDR3, the DNA is TGCGCCAGCAGCCAAACGATGGGAGAAGAGACCCAGTACTTC. It is translated as CASSQTMGEETQYF.

The chain couples TRBV5-5 to TRBJ2-3; D is unresolved. Germline V gives CDR1 SGHKS, CDR2 YYEKEE (reference sequence). CDR3 length equals 16 residues. The V end lost 0 bases, the J end lost 2 bases, and 13 bases lay between the germline ends. In DNA, the CDR3 is TGTGCCAGCAGCTTGGCCAGTCGAGCCGTCACAGATACGCAGTATTTT. This codes for CASSLASRAVTDTQYF. Supplemented by reference TRBV5-5 and TRBJ2-3, the full variable domain reads DAGVTQSPTHLIKTRGQQVTLRCSPISGHKSVSWYQQVLGQGPQFIFQYYEKEERGRGNFPDRFSARQFPNYSSELNVNALLLGDSALYLCASSLASRAVTDTQYFGPGTRLTVL.

This clonotype came up once. The junction departs from the called germline gene at one end, perhaps through a read error. The chain is built from TRBV12-3 or TRBV12-4 and TRBJ1-1; TRBD1 is a possible D gene (5 bases). There are 15 residues in the CDR3. The CDR3 region has the DNA TGTGCCAGCAGTTTCTACGGGGGGGGGAACACTGAAGCTTCCTTT. It encodes CASSFYGGGNTEASF.

The table lists this clonotype with a few counts. CDR3 bases: TGCAGTGCTAGAGATAGTAGCGGGAGGGCAGGCACAGATACGCAGTATTTT. This gives the protein CSARDSSGRAGTDTQYF. This sequence joins TRBV20-1 and TRBJ2-3, with 11 positions matching TRBD2. This CDR3 has 17 residues. With 0 bases clipped from V and 1 base from J, the junction kept 6 bases outside the gene matches. The germline V gene encodes CDR1 DFQATT and CDR2 SNEGSKA (reference sequence).

This clonotype was counted between two and nine times. The V and J genes are TRBV12-3 or TRBV12-4 and TRBJ2-1; no reliable D call. V gave up 1 base and J gave up 3 bases, with 7 bases separating them. The CDR3 runs to 14 residues. The CDR3 loop reads CASSLVSSYNEQFF. Here the CDR3 DNA reads TGTGCCAGCAGTTTAGTATCAAGCTACAATGAGCAGTTCTTC.

This clonotype has just a few counts. The rearrangement joins TRBV6-5 to TRBJ2-1; D may be TRBD1 (5 bases). Trimming removed 6 bases at V and 8 bases at J, with 11 bases between. Looked up from germline, CDR1 is MNHEY and CDR2 is SVGAGI. The CDR3 runs 12 residues. CDR3 sequence (DNA): TGTGCCAGCAGCGATCAGGGATATGAGCAGTTCTTC. This gives the protein CASSDQGYEQFF.

This chain connects TRBV27 to TRBJ2-1; 8 nucleotides agree with TRBD1. Germline CDR1 is MNHEY and CDR2 is SMNVEV (reference sequence). The CDR3 loop spans 14 amino acids. J was trimmed by 5 bases and V by 6 bases; bases with no gene match: 6. The CDR3: CASRWTGYNNEQFF. The CDR3 nucleotides read TGTGCCAGCAGATGGACAGGGTATAACAATGAGCAGTTCTTC.

This clonotype was detected a few times. The chain joins TRBV20-1 to TRBJ1-1; 8 bases are shared with TRBD1. CDR1 and CDR2 (germline): DFQATT, SNEGSKA (reference sequence). The CDR3 consists of 13 residues. V shed 7 bases and J 1 base; nucleotides not matched to a gene: 5. The CDR3 DNA is TGCAGTGGAGACAGGGGAAAGAACACTGAAGCTTTCTTT. As protein: CSGDRGKNTEAFF.

DNA of the CDR3: TGTGCCAGCAGCTTGTATGAGCGGCGAACCGAGCAGTACTTC. Translating gives CASSLYERRTEQYF. This chain joins TRBV5-6 and TRBJ2-7; perhaps TRBD2 as D (5 bases). Trimming removed 1 base at V and 6 bases at J, with 14 bases between. CDR1 is SGHDT, CDR2 YYEEEE, per germline. This CDR3 has 14 amino acids.

V and J are TRBV14 and TRBJ1-2; tentatively, D is TRBD1 (6 bases). Germline V CDR1 and CDR2: SGHDN, FVKESK. Trimming stripped 4 bases from V and 2 bases from J, with 14 bases between. CDR3 length equals 15 residues. The CDR3, as DNA: TGTGCCAGCAGCCTTCTAAAGGGGGGAAACTATGGCTACACCTTC. Translated: CASSLLKGGNYGYTF.

Comments on this clonotype: With a much larger clone just one base away, this may be a read error. V and J are TRBV20-1 and TRBJ1-5; 9 bases agree with TRBD1. The J segment lost 4 bases and the V segment lost 1 base, leaving 2 bases of the junction unmatched. This CDR3 region has 14 residues. Germline V gene data show CDR1 as DFQATT and CDR2 as SNEGSKA (reference sequence). CDR3 sequence reads: CSARAGTGNQPQHF. The CDR3, as DNA: TGCAGTGCTAGAGCAGGGACAGGGAATCAGCCCCAGCATTTT.

This clonotype was seen more than once but under ten times. The chain uses TRBV24-1 and TRBJ2-2, with 8 bases lining up with TRBD1. Germline CDR1 is KGHDR and CDR2 is SFDVKD. The CDR3 extends over 16 amino acids. The V segment lost 4 bases and the J segment 0 bases; nucleotides outside the gene matches: 3. CDR3 sequence: CATSEAGQANTGELFF. Here the CDR3 DNA reads TGTGCCACCAGTGAGGCGGGACAGGCGAACACCGGGGAGCTGTTTTTT.

V usage is TRBV4-1 and J usage is TRBJ1-1; D may be TRBD1 (6 bases). Germline assignment: CDR1 MGHRA and CDR2 YSYEKL. V dropped 8 bases and J dropped 3 bases, with 22 bases sitting between them. The CDR3 has 16 amino acids. The CDR3 loop is CASRGATGPTDTEAFF. CDR3 nucleotide sequence: TGCGCCAGCCGGGGGGCCACAGGGCCGACGGACACTGAAGCTTTCTTT.

Only a few counts were recorded for this clonotype. The J gene is TRBJ1-1, the V gene TRBV5-4; D is possibly TRBD1 (5 bases). The CDR3 has 15 amino acids. Germline values: CDR1 SGHNT, CDR2 YYREEE (reference sequence). V lost 2 bases, J lost 5 bases, and 16 bases lay in between. This CDR3 is CASSFFSSGGTEAFF. The CDR3 DNA follows: TGTGCCAGCAGCTTTTTTTCTAGTGGGGGGACTGAAGCTTTCTTT.

This rearrangement joins TRBV10-1 to TRBJ2-4; 7 nucleotides agree with TRBD1. The length of the CDR3 is 15 residues. The V gene end was trimmed by 6 bases and the J gene end by 4 bases; junction bases not matched to a gene: 9. Germline CDR1 and CDR2: WNHNN and SYGVQD (reference sequence). The CDR3, as DNA: TGCGCCAGCAGGGAAAACCGACAGGGTAAAAACATTCAGTACTTC. This gives the protein CASRENRQGKNIQYF.